This TCR beta chain was retrieved from a study of blood T cell repertoires in COVID-19. About the research overall: The study drew acute and convalescent COVID-19 samples from the United States, Italy and Spain. T cells, B-cell-depleted T cells, or PBMCs supplied cDNA or gDNA.

Germline assignment: CDR1 SGHTA and CDR2 FQGTGA. Unmatched junction bases numbered 5, after V lost 5 bases and J lost 5 bases. The CDR3 consists of 14 residues. As originally analysed: By means of reference gene primer amplification, nucleated cell counts were estimated. The assay was immunoSEQ multiplex PCR, and TCRdb's table has in-frame clones only and misses some. D and trimming come from the DNA, and the V and J calls and clone size come from that table. In the table there are about 99,000 clones, around 84% of which are singletons. The TCR was taken from a man in his 70s with active or convalescent COVID-19. Source material: peripheral blood. The chain joins TRBV7-3 to TRBJ2-1, with 8 bases aligning to TRBD2. CDR3 protein: CASSLSGVNNEQFF. The CDR3 DNA is TGTGCCAGCAGCCTTAGCGGGGTAAACAATGAGCAGTTCTTC.